The 9 T cell receptor beta chains below were found in one sample sequenced in a study of T cell responses to AZD1222 COVID-19 vaccine. Generated by immunoSEQ multiplex PCR, the TCRdb table keeps only in-frame clones and is missing some. The data hold roughly 120,000 clones, with approximately 86% observed a single time. The sequences come from peripheral blood, collected on day 0 of AZD1222 vaccination. The source is an adult in good health.

The rearrangement uses TRBV11-2 and TRBJ2-5; the match to TRBD2 covers 7 bases. J was trimmed by 6 bases and V by 1 base; bases with no gene match: 11. The CDR3 runs 16 residues. CDR1 and CDR2 (germline): SGHAT, FQNNGV. The chain's CDR3 is CASSLAGGGSIKTQYF. CDR3 coding DNA: TGTGCCAGCAGCTTAGCGGGTGGCGGGAGCATAAAGACCCAGTACTTC.

The gene calls are TRBV7-2 and TRBJ1-2; 9 bases fit TRBD1. Germline V gene data show CDR1 as SGHTA and CDR2 as FQGNSA. The V gene end was trimmed by 4 bases and the J gene end by 4 bases; junction bases not matched to a gene: 4. The CDR3 loop spans 14 amino acids. CDR3 sequence reads: CASSSQTGGYGYTF. CDR3 in DNA: TGTGCCAGCAGCTCACAGACAGGGGGCTATGGCTACACCTTC.

This chain connects TRBV9 to TRBJ2-7; maybe TRBD2 (6 bases). The V gene's germline CDR1 is SGDLS and CDR2 YYNGEE. Trimming cost V 5 bases and J 4 bases, with 13 bases left between them. The CDR3 has 13 residues. The CDR3 spells CASSRGLLYEQYF. CDR3 DNA: TGTGCCAGCAGTCGAGGACTACTATACGAGCAGTACTTC. Looking up the rest from reference TRBV9 and TRBJ2-7 gives the full variable domain: DSGVTQTPKHLITATGQRVTLRCSPRSGDLSVYWYQQSLDQGLQFLIQYYNGEERAKGNILERFSAQQFPDLHSELNLSSLELGDSALYFCASSRGLLYEQYFGPGTRLTVT.

The V call is TRBV10-3, the J call TRBJ1-1; 7 bases align to TRBD1. The trim removed 6 bases at V and 7 bases at J, leaving 11 bases unmatched. The CDR3 runs to 14 residues. The germline gives CDR1 ENHRY, CDR2 SYGVKD. In DNA form, the CDR3 reads TGTGCCATCAGGAGGGGGGAGGGGGCAAGTGAAGCTTTCTTT. The encoded protein is CAIRRGEGASEAFF.

This chain connects TRBV2 to TRBJ1-4; 10 nucleotides agree with TRBD1. The V gene's germline CDR1 is SNHLY and CDR2 FYNNEI. With 6 bases clipped from V and 9 bases from J, the junction kept 7 bases outside the gene matches. The length of the CDR3 is 14 residues. This chain's CDR3 is CASRGDRGLQKLFF. The CDR3 DNA is TGTGCCAGCAGAGGCGACAGGGGGCTCCAAAAACTGTTTTTT. Complete variable domain (other parts from reference TRBV2 and TRBJ1-4): EPEVTQTPSHQVTQMGQEVILRCVPISNHLYFYWYRQILGQKVEFLVSFYNNEISEKSEIFDDQFSVERPDGSNFTLKIRSTKLEDSAMYFCASRGDRGLQKLFFGSGTQLSVL.

The chain uses TRBV5-4 and TRBJ1-6; 7 nucleotides agree with TRBD1. V gave up 5 bases and J gave up 10 bases; unmatched junction bases: 9. CDR1 and CDR2 (germline): SGHNT, YYREEE (reference sequence). The CDR3 covers 14 residues. CDR3 sequence: CASSPSTGFSPLHF. CDR3 nucleotide sequence: TGTGCCAGCAGTCCGTCGACAGGGTTCTCACCCCTCCACTTT.

This chain connects TRBV13 to TRBJ1-2, with 8 nucleotides matching TRBD1. Germline CDR1 PRHDT, CDR2 FYEKMQ (reference sequence). The V and J ends lost 4 bases and 8 bases, in that order; junction bases with no gene match: 6. The CDR3 consists of 13 residues. Here the CDR3 reads CASSSRTGRGYTF. CDR3 DNA: TGTGCCAGCAGCTCCCGGACAGGGCGAGGCTACACCTTC.

V and J are TRBV3-1 (or the pseudogene TRBV3-2) and TRBJ1-6; 7 bases line up with TRBD1. CDR3 length equals 14 residues. The V gene's germline CDR1 is LGHDT and CDR2 YNNKEL (reference sequence). J gave up 9 bases and V 4 bases, and 6 bases lay outside the gene matches. CDR3 region: CASSPQGIGSPLHF. The CDR3 nucleotides read TGTGCCAGCAGCCCACAGGGGATCGGTTCACCCCTCCACTTT.

V usage is TRBV10-3 and J usage is TRBJ1-1; D perhaps matches TRBD1 (6 bases). V was shortened by 0 bases and J by 10 bases, with 12 bases between the two germline ends. Germline lookup yields CDR1 ENHRY and CDR2 SYGVKD. The CDR3 has 13 amino acids. The DNA for the CDR3 is TGTGCCATCAGTGAGTCGACTAAGGGGGTAGCTTTCTTT. Translation: CAISESTKGVAFF.